The entry below describes one T cell receptor beta chain. Its antigen specificity is not known. No base quality values were provided; no much bigger clone lies one nucleotide off. This specimen belongs to a study of identical twins (dated by TCRdb to 2016 to 2017). Regarding the complete study: To test whether fetal clonotypes persist, this study deep-sequenced TCR alpha and beta repertoires from monozygotic twins, from unrelated adults of various ages, and from cord blood. To rule out contamination, replicate twin experiments were performed at different times with different library preparation protocols.

All donors were healthy Caucasians. The twin cohort comprised three pairs of female monozygotic twins, all aged roughly 18 to 30 years. Peripheral blood mononuclear cells were the source from which RNA for the TCR libraries was isolated. To prepare the library, 5' RACE was applied. The sequencer was an Illumina HiSeq 2000. Template switching added a universal primer binding site, and the final cDNA carried a unique molecular identifier that allowed TCR cDNA molecules to be counted accurately. First-strand cDNA for TCR alpha and beta chains was synthesized from specific primers in the conserved constant-segment region. To control for contamination, every cDNA library was double barcoded, receiving both a SMART-Mk sample barcode and Illumina barcodes. TruSeq adapter sequences along with Illumina sample barcodes were introduced in two successive PCR steps. Sequencing of the TCR alpha and beta cDNA libraries was done on the Illumina HiSeq platform using custom primers. In the source study's methods: Unique molecular identifiers were extracted from raw reads with MiGEC, and CDR3 positions were determined with MiXCR. Recombination models were inferred per individual with the repgenHMM and IGoR tools using an EM algorithm. The tcR package in R was used for shared clonotype analysis, with sharing normalized by the product of cloneset sizes. Out-of-frame nonproductive sequences were analyzed to study raw recombination free of thymic and clonal selection effects. Clones were called with MiXCR by TCRdb after fastp trimmed the public reads at Q25, and only in-frame beta chains were retained. CDR3 protein sequences are deduplicated, and each keeps its most common genes and DNA. The V and J calls, along with clone size, are taken from TCRdb and not from the paper's own processing. Recorded for this sample are about 810,000 distinct CDR3 sequences; roughly an eighth of them occurred a single time. Around 1.5% of the sample is taken by the ten largest.

The paper's findings and limits, for the study overall: Zero-insertion analyses could be partly confounded by invariant T cells such as MAIT and iNKT, though diverse VJ usage argued against such confounding for most clonotypes. Abundant cord blood beta clonotypes had fewer insertions, young adult naive repertoires showed a similar but weaker trend, and memory repertoires showed no such trend. Recombination models systematically underestimated out-of-frame TCR alpha sharing in monozygotic twins but agreed with sharing between unrelated individuals. Because the same donors could not be followed over many years, the conclusions depended on cross-sectional statistical analysis. The excess sharing between twins in beta out-of-frame sequences was weaker because fewer shared sequences reduced the signal-to-noise ratio. Compared with coincidental sharing between unrelated individuals, out-of-frame TCR alpha sequences shared between twins showed an excess of sequences with low generation probability.

CDR1 and CDR2, per the germline V gene, are SGHRS and YFSETQ. From cysteine to phenylalanine, the CDR3 is 15 amino acids long. Only CDR3 DNA remains: 45 bases, in frame from the first base. Trimming accounts for 2 bases at V and 7 bases at J, while the number of junction bases matched to no gene is 11. The sample also formed part of further work on yellow fever vaccine responses in identical twins. The second study's paper adds: The authors reported that the T cell response to vaccination in identical twins appeared partly convergent and partly personalized. In the study, vaccine-responding T cell clones were precisely tracked in identical twins.

This sequence was found in a woman in her late teens or twenties in good health. Recombination linked TRBV5-1 to TRBJ2-7; 8 middle bases align to TRBD2. Material: PBMCs. The CDR3 here reads CASSFFGRAGTEQYF. In nucleotide form, the sequence is TGCGCCAGCAGCTTTTTCGGGAGGGCCGGGACGGAGCAGTACTTC.